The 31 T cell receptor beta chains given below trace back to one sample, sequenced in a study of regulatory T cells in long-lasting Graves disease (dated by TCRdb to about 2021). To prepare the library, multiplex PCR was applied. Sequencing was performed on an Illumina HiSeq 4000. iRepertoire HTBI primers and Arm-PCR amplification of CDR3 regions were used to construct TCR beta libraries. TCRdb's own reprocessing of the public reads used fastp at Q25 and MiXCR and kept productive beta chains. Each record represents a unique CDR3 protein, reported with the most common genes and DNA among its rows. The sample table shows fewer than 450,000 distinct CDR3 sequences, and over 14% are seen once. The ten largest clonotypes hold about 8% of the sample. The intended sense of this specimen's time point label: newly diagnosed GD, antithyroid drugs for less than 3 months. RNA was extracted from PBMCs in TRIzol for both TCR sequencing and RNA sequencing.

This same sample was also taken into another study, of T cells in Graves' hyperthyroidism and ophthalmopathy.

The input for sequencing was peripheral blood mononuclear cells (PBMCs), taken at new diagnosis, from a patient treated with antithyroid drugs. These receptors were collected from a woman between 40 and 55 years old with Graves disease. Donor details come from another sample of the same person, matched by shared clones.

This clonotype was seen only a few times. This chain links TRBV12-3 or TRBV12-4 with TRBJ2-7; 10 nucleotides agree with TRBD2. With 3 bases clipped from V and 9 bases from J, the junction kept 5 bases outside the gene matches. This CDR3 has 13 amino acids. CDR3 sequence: CASSFGTSDVQYF. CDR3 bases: TGTGCCAGCAGTTTCGGGACTAGCGACGTGCAGTACTTC.

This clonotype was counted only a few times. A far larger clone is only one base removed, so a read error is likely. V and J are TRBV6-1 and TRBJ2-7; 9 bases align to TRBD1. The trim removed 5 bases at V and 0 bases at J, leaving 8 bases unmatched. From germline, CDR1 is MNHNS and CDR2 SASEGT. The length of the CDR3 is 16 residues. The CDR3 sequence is CASSHRTGDSSYEQYF. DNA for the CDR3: TGTGCCAGCAGTCACCGGACAGGGGACAGCTCCTACGAGCAGTACTTC.

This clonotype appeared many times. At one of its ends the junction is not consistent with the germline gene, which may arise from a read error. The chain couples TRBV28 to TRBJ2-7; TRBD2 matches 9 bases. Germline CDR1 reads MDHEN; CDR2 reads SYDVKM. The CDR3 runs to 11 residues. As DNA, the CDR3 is TGCGCTAGCGGGGAATCCTACGAGCAGTACTTC. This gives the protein CASGESYEQYF.

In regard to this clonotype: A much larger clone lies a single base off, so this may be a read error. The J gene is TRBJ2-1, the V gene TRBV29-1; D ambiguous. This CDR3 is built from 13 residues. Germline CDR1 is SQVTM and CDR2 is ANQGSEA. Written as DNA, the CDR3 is TGCAGCGCGGACGGAAGTACCTACAATGAGCAGCTCTTC. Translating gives CSADGSTYNEQLF.

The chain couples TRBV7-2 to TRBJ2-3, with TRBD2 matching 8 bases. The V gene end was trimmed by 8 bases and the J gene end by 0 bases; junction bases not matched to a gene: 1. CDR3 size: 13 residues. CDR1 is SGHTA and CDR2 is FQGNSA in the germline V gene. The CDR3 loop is CASQRESTDTQYF. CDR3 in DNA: TGTGCCAGCCAGCGGGAGAGCACAGATACGCAGTATTTT.

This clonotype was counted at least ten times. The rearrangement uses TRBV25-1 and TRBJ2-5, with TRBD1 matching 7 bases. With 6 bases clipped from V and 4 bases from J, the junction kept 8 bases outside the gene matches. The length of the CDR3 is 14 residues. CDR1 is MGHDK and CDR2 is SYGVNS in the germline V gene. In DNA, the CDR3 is TGTGCCAGCAGCCTAGCAGGGGGTACAGAGACCCAGTACTTC. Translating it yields CASSLAGGTETQYF.

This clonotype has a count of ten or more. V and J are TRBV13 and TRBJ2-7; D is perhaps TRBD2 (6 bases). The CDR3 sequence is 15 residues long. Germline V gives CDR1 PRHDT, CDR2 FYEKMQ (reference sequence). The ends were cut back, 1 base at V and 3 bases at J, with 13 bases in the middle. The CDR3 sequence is CASSLVGGGYYEQYF. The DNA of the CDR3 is TGTGCCAGCAGCTTAGTCGGGGGAGGCTACTACGAGCAGTACTTC.

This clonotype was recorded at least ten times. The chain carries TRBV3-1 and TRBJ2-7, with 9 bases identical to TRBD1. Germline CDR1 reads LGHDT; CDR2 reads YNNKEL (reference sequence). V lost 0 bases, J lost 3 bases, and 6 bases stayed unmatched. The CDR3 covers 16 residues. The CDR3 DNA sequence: TGTGCCAGCAGCCAAGATAAGGCGGACAGGGGCTACGAGCAGTACTTC. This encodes CASSQDKADRGYEQYF.

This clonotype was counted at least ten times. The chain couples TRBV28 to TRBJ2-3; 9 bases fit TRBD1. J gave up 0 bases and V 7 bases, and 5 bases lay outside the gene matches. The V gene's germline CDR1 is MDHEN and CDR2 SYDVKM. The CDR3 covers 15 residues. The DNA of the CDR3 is TGTGCCAGCATTATGGGACAGGGTAGCACAGATACGCAGTATTTT. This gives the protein CASIMGQGSTDTQYF.

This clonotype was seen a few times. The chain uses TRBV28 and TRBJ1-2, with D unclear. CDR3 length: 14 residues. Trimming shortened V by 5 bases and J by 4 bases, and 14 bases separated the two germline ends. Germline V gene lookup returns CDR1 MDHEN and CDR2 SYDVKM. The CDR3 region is CASSRGSLTYGYTF. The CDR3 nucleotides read TGTGCCAGCAGTCGAGGGTCGCTAACCTATGGCTACACCTTC.

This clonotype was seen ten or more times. In nucleotides, the CDR3 is TGCAGTGCTAGAGATTCCGGGCGACTAGCTTCTCGGACCGGGGAGCTGTTTTTT. It translates to CSARDSGRLASRTGELFF. V gene TRBV20-1 combines with J gene TRBJ2-2; 7 positions match TRBD2. The J segment lost 5 bases and the V segment lost 0 bases, leaving 15 bases of the junction unmatched. This CDR3 is 18 amino acids long. Germline V gene data show CDR1 as DFQATT and CDR2 as SNEGSKA (reference sequence).

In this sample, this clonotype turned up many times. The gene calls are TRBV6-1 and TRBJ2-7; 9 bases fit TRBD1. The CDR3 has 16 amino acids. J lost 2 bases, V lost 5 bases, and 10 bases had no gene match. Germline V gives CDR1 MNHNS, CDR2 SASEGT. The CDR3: CASSPHSGDRAYEQYF. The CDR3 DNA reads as TGTGCCAGCAGTCCTCATTCCGGGGACAGGGCCTACGAGCAGTACTTC.

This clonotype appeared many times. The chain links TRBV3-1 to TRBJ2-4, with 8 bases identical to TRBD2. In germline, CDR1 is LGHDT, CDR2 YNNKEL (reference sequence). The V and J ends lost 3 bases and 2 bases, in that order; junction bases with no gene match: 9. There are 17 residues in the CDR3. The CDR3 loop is CASSQRGSGISKNIQYF. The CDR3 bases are TGTGCCAGCAGCCAGCGGGGTAGCGGGATCTCCAAAAACATTCAGTACTTC. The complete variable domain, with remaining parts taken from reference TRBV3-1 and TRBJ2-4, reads DTAVSQTPKYLVTQMGNDKSIKCEQNLGHDTMYWYKQDSKKFLKIMFSYNNKELIINETVPNRFSPKSPDKAHLNLHINSLELGDSAVYFCASSQRGSGISKNIQYFGAGTRLSVL.

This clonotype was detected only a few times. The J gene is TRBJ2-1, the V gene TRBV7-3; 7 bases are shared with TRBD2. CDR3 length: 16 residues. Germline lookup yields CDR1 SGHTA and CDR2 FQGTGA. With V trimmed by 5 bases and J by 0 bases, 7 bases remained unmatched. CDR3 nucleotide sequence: TGTGCCAGCAGCCCGATGGCGGGAGTCTCCTACAATGAGCAGTTCTTC. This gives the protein CASSPMAGVSYNEQFF.

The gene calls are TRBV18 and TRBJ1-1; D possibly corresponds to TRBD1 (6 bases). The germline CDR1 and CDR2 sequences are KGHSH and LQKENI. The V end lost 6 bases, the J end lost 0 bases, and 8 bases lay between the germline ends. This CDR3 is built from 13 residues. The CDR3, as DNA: TGTGCCAGCTCGGACAGCATGAACACTGAAGCTTTCTTT. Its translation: CASSDSMNTEAFF.

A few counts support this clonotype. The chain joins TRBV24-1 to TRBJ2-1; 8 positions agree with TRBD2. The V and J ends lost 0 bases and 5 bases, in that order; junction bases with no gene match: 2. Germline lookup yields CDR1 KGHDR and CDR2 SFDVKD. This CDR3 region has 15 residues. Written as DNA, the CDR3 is TGTGCCACCAGTGATTTGCGGGGGGGGAACAATGAGCAGTTCTTC. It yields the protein CATSDLRGGNNEQFF.

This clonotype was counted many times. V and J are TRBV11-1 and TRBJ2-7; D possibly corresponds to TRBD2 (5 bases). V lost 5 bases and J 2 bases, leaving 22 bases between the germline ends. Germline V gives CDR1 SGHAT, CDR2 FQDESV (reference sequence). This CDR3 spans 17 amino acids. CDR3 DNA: TGTGCCAGCAGCCCGGGGTTTGTGGCAGAACCAACCTACGAGCAGTACTTC. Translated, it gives CASSPGFVAEPTYEQYF.

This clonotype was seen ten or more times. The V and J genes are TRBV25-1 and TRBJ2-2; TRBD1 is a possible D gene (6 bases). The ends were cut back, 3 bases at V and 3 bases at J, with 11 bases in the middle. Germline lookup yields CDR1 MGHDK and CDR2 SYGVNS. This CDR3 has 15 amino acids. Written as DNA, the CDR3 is TGTGCCAGCAGTGACCCAACAGGGTACACCGGGGAGCTGTTTTTT. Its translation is CASSDPTGYTGELFF.

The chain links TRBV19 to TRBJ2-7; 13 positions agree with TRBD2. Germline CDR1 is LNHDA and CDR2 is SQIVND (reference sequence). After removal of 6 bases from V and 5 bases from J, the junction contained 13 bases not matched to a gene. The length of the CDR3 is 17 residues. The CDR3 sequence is CASRQTGLAGPYDEQYF. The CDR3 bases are TGTGCCAGTAGACAAACGGGACTAGCGGGACCGTATGACGAGCAGTACTTC.

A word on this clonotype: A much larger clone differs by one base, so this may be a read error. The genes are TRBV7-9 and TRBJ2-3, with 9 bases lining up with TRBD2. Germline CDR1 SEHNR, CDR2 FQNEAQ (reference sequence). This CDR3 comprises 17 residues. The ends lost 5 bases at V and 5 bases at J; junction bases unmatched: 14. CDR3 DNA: TGTGCCAGCAGCCCCTACTCACTAGCGCGGGGGGGAGATACGCAGTATTTT. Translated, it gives CASSPYSLARGGDTQYF.

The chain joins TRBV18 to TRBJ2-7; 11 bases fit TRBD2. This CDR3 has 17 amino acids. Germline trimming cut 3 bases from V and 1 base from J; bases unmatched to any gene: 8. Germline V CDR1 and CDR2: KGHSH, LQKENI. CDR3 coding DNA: TGTGCCAGCTCACCGACAGGACTAGCGGGCCCTTCCTACGAGCAGTACTTC. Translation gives CASSPTGLAGPSYEQYF.

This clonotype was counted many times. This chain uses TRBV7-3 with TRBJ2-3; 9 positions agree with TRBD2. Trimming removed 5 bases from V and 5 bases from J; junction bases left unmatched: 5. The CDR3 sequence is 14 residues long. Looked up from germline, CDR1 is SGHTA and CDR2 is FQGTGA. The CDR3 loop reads CASSETSGRDTQYF. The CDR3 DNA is TGTGCCAGCAGCGAGACTAGCGGCCGAGATACGCAGTATTTT.

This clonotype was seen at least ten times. This CDR3 reads CASGSSYNEQFF. The CDR3 DNA follows: TGTGCCAGCGGGAGCTCCTACAATGAGCAGTTCTTC. This sequence joins TRBV28 and TRBJ2-1; possible D gene TRBD2, 5 bases. Germline CDR1 MDHEN, CDR2 SYDVKM. The CDR3 is made up of 12 amino acids. Trimming left V 8 bases short and J 0 bases short, with 5 bases between.

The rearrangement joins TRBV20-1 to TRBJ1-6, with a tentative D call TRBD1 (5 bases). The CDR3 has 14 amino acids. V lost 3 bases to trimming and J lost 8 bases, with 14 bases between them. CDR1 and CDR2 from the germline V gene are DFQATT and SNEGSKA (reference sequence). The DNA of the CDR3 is TGCAGTGCTAGGGACGTGACGGGGGATTCACCCCTCCACTTT. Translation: CSARDVTGDSPLHF.

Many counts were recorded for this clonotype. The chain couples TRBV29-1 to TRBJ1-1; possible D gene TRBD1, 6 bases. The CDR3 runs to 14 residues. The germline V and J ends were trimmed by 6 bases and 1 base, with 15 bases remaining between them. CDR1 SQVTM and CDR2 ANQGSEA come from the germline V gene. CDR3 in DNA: TGCAGCGTGGCAGTGACAGGCCAGAACACTGAAGCTTTCTTT. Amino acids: CSVAVTGQNTEAFF. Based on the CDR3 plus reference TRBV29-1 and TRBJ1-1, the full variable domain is SAVISQKPSRDICQRGTSLTIQCQVDSQVTMMFWYRQQPGQSLTLIATANQGSEATYESGFVIDKFPISRPNLTFSTLTVSNMSPEDSSIYLCSVAVTGQNTEAFFGQGTRLTVV.

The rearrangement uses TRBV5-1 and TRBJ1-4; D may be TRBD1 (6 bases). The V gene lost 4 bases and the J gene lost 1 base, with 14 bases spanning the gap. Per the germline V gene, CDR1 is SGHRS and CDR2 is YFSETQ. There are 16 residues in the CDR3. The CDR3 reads CASSRDGGRTNEKLFF. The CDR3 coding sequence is TGCGCCAGCAGCCGTGATGGGGGGCGAACTAATGAAAAACTGTTTTTT.

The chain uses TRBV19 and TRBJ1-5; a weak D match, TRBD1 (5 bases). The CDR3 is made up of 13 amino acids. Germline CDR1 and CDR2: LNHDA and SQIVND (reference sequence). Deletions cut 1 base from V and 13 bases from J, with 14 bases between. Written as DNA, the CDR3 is TGTGCCAGTAGTATAGGAGGGGCTCGAGTACAGCATTTT. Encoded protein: CASSIGGARVQHF.

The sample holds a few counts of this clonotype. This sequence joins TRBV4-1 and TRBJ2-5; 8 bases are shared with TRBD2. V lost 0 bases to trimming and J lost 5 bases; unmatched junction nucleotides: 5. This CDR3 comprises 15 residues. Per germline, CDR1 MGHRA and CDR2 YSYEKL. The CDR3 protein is CASSQETGGIETQYF. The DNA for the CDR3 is TGCGCCAGCAGCCAAGAAACGGGAGGGATTGAGACCCAGTACTTC.

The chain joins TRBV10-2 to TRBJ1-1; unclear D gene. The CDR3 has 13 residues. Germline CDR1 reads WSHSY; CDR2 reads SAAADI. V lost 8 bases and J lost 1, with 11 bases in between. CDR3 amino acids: CASFAFGNTEAFF. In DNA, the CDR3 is TGCGCCAGCTTCGCCTTTGGGAACACTGAAGCTTTCTTT.

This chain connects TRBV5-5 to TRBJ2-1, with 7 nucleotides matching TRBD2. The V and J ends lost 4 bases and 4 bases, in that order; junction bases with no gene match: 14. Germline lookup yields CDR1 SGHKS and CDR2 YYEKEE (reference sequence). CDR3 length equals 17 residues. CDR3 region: CASSHRGVAGAYNEQFF. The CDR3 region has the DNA TGTGCCAGCAGCCATAGAGGGGTCGCGGGAGCTTACAATGAGCAGTTCTTC.

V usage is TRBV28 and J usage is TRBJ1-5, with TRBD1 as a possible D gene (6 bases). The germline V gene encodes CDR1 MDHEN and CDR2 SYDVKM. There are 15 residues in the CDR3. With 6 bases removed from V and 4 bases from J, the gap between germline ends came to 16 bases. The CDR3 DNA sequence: TGTGCCAGCAGACCCACAGGGCTCAGGAATCAGCCCCAGCATTTT. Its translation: CASRPTGLRNQPQHF. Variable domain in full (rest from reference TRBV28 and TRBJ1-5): DVKVTQSSRYLVKRTGEKVFLECVQDMDHENMFWYRQDPGLGLRLIYFSYDVKMKEKGDIPEGYSVSREKKERFSLILESASTNQTSMYLCASRPTGLRNQPQHFGDGTRLSIL.